Shown below are 12 T cell receptor beta chains from a single sample sequenced in a study of yellow fever vaccine responses in identical twins. TCRdb passed the RT-PCR reads through MiXCR, listing each CDR3 protein once. The table lists roughly 17,000 distinct CDR3 sequences, approximately 70% of them singletons. Sequenced here: T cells from blood (PBMCs), unsorted or a sorted subset (not recorded which), sampled before or after yellow fever vaccination (not recorded which). These receptors originate from a woman aged 18-29 years who received the yellow fever vaccine.

The chain recombines TRBV20-1 with TRBJ1-5; 8 bases match TRBD1. The CDR3 contains 17 residues. From germline, CDR1 is DFQATT and CDR2 SNEGSKA (reference sequence). V dropped 1 base and J dropped 0; count of bases not matched to a gene: 8. CDR3 sequence: CSARAAGGLYSNQPQHF. The CDR3 nucleotides read TGCAGTGCTAGAGCCGCAGGGGGCCTCTATAGCAATCAGCCCCAGCATTTT.

The chain links TRBV29-1 to TRBJ2-7; 9 bases fit TRBD2. V dropped 6 bases and J dropped 4; count of bases not matched to a gene: 10. The CDR3 is made up of 14 amino acids. Germline V CDR1 and CDR2: SQVTM, ANQGSEA. The CDR3 DNA follows: TGCAGCGTAAGCCCGGGACTAGCTAGTTACGAGCAGTACTTC. It is translated as CSVSPGLASYEQYF.

This clonotype was found once. This chain joins TRBV5-6 and TRBJ1-2; no clear D. The CDR3 runs to 12 residues. V lost 3 bases and J lost 7, with 10 bases in between. Germline lookup yields CDR1 SGHDT and CDR2 YYEEEE. As DNA, the CDR3 is TGTGCCAGCAGCTCCCCTCTTTTTGGCTACACCTTC. Protein: CASSSPLFGYTF.

This clonotype was picked up one time. The chain employs TRBV19 and TRBJ2-5, with a weak D call TRBD1 (5 bases). Trimming shortened V by 10 bases and J by 2 bases, and 11 bases separated the two germline ends. There are 12 residues in the CDR3. CDR1 and CDR2 from the germline V gene are LNHDA and SQIVND (reference sequence). The CDR3 loop reads CATKGLQETQYF. The CDR3 bases are TGTGCCACCAAGGGGCTGCAAGAGACCCAGTACTTC.

The CDR3 DNA is TGTGCCACCTCCGCGGGGTTCAATGAGCAGTTCTTC. Encoded protein: CATSAGFNEQFF. This chain links TRBV24-1 with TRBJ2-1, with D possibly being TRBD2 (6 bases). The V end was cut by 9 bases, the J end by 6 bases, with 11 bases between. Germline V gene lookup returns CDR1 KGHDR and CDR2 SFDVKD. This CDR3 spans 12 amino acids.

In its sample, this clonotype was seen a few times. This chain uses TRBV4-1 with TRBJ2-1; possible D gene TRBD2, 5 bases. The germline V gene encodes CDR1 MGHRA and CDR2 YSYEKL. The CDR3 is 16 residues long. The V gene lost 0 bases and the J gene lost 0 bases, with 9 bases spanning the gap. CDR3 in amino acids: CASSQEGRNSYNEQFF. In DNA form, the CDR3 reads TGCGCCAGCAGCCAAGAGGGGAGAAACTCCTACAATGAGCAGTTCTTC.

This chain joins TRBV4-1 and TRBJ2-1; a weak D match, TRBD2 (5 bases). Trimming stripped 4 bases from V and 6 bases from J, with 16 bases between. The CDR3 contains 15 residues. Looked up from germline, CDR1 is MGHRA and CDR2 is YSYEKL. CDR3 region: CASSPPGLRSNEQFF. CDR3 nucleotide sequence: TGCGCCAGCAGCCCCCCCGGACTCCGCTCCAATGAGCAGTTCTTC.

The chain employs TRBV6-1 and TRBJ1-6; TRBD1 agrees at 8 bases. Germline assignment: CDR1 MNHNS and CDR2 SASEGT. Unmatched junction bases numbered 5, after V lost 4 bases and J lost 6 bases. The CDR3 extends over 15 amino acids. The CDR3 DNA sequence: TGTGCCAGCAGTGTACAGGGGGAAACTAATTCACCCCTCCACTTT. Protein: CASSVQGETNSPLHF.

The chain combines TRBV20-1 with TRBJ2-1; D is possibly TRBD2 (5 bases). Germline V CDR1 and CDR2: DFQATT, SNEGSKA (reference sequence). V lost 2 bases, J lost 5 bases, and 13 bases lay in between. The CDR3 extends over 14 amino acids. The CDR3 region is CSARLLRGDNEQFF. The DNA of the CDR3 is TGCAGTGCTAGATTACTACGGGGAGACAATGAGCAGTTCTTC.

The chain is built from TRBV11-1 and TRBJ1-2; D remains ambiguous. The CDR3 loop spans 12 amino acids. Trimming left V 1 base short and J 4 bases short, with 4 bases between. Germline values: CDR1 SGHAT, CDR2 FQDESV (reference sequence). The CDR3 is CASSLDSYGYTF. In DNA form, the CDR3 reads TGTGCCAGCAGCTTAGACAGCTATGGCTACACCTTC.

The V and J genes are TRBV29-1 and TRBJ1-6; no definite D call. Trimming left V 5 bases short and J 0 bases short, with 8 bases between. This CDR3 region has 14 residues. Per germline, CDR1 SQVTM and CDR2 ANQGSEA. The CDR3 DNA is TGCAGCGTTCTGGAGGGCTCCTATAATTCACCCCTCCACTTT. This sequence encodes CSVLEGSYNSPLHF. Drawing the rest from reference TRBV29-1 and TRBJ1-6, the complete variable domain is SAVISQKPSRDICQRGTSLTIQCQVDSQVTMMFWYRQQPGQSLTLIATANQGSEATYESGFVIDKFPISRPNLTFSTLTVSNMSPEDSSIYLCSVLEGSYNSPLHFGNGTRLTVT.

This rearrangement joins TRBV2 to TRBJ2-4; D unclear. This CDR3 region has 13 residues. Trimming took 3 bases from V and 3 from J, leaving 6 bases between them. Germline assignment: CDR1 SNHLY and CDR2 FYNNEI. The CDR3 DNA follows: TGTGCCAGCAGTGACTCCCTCAAAAACATTCAGTACTTC. Translated: CASSDSLKNIQYF.